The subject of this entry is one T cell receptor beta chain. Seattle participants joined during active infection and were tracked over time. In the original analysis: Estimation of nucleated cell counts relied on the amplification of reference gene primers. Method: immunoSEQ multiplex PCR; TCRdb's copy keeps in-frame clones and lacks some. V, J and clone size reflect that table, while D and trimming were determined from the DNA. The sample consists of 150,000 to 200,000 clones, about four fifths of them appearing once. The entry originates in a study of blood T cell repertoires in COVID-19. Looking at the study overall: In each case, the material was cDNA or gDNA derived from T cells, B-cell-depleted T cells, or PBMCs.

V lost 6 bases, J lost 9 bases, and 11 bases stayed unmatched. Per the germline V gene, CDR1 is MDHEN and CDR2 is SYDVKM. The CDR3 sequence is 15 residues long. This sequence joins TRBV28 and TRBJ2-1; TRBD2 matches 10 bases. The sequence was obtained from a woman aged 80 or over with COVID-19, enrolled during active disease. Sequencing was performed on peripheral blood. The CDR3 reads CASRFKAGGPSEQFF. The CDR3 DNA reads TGTGCCAGCAGGTTTAAAGCGGGAGGGCCAAGTGAGCAGTTCTTC. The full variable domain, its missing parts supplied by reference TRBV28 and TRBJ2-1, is DVKVTQSSRYLVKRTGEKVFLECVQDMDHENMFWYRQDPGLGLRLIYFSYDVKMKEKGDIPEGYSVSREKKERFSLILESASTNQTSMYLCASRFKAGGPSEQFFGPGTRLTVL.